This T cell receptor beta chain appears in the sequencing data of a study of Graves' ophthalmopathy and Graves' hyperthyroidism. General observations from the study: Blood repertoires reportedly contained most expanded thyroid clonotypes above 0.001 frequency.

CDR1 and CDR2 from the germline V gene are SGHAT and FQNNGV. There are 14 residues in the CDR3. Trimming pared 11 bases from V and 8 bases from J, leaving 24 bases between. The authors amplified TCR beta CDR3 regions, and they did so from RNA transcripts for repertoire sequencing. RT-PCR in the first round used HTBI primers; a second-round multiplex PCR followed. TCRdb itself ran the multiplex PCR reads through MiXCR, one entry per CDR3 protein. The sample yields hundreds of thousands of distinct CDR3 sequences, about two fifths seen once. The PBMCs used were ones drawn from 9.5 to 10 ml of fresh peripheral blood. Worth noting for this clonotype: Its target is unknown.

This clonotype was sampled from an adult man with Graves' ophthalmopathy. V usage is TRBV11-2 and J usage is TRBJ1-2; D is unclear. The sample taken for sequencing was peripheral blood. CDR3 coding DNA: TGTGCCTGGAGTGTAGGAGGTTCCCTAGTCGGCTACACCTTC. This encodes CAWSVGGSLVGYTF. Full variable domain (missing parts from reference TRBV11-2 and TRBJ1-2): EAGVAQSPRYKIIEKRQSVAFWCNPISGHATLYWYQQILGQGPKLLIQFQNNGVVDDSQLPKDRFSAERLKGVDSTLKIQPAKLEDSAVYLCAWSVGGSLVGYTFGSGTRLTVV.